The rows below give T cell receptor beta chains drawn from one sample of a study of blood T cell repertoires in COVID-19. TCRdb keeps only in-frame clones here, not all; method: immunoSEQ multiplex PCR. The table has approximately 180,000 clones, approximately 86% seen once; the top ten hold roughly 1.5%. Material: peripheral blood. These receptors all come from a woman aged 45-59 years with acute or convalescent COVID-19. CDR3s leave out the opening cysteine and the closing phenylalanine or tryptophan. Some rows have no size entry. The others give once, few or many, or a class for an expanded clone.

cdr3_length clone_size v_call cdr3_aa
12 . TRBV27 ASSILGSQETQY
10 . TRBV6-2/TRBV6-3 ASSRTSYEQY
14 . TRBV3-1/TRBV3-2 ASSQNDRGRADGYT
12 . TRBV11-3 ASSLGGQDYEQY
13 . TRBV7-2 ASSPRGGAEGKLF
12 . TRBV29-1 SVAAGDTYNEQF
14 . TRBV9 ASSSRTGPLVYGYT
13 once TRBV7-2 ASSPPGQGQETQY
14 once TRBV10-3 AISGDPGQENYGYT
12 . TRBV2 ASSPTGGGTEAF
13 . TRBV9 ASSVVARGDTEAF
15 . TRBV19 ASSLQGAGTINYGYT
12 . TRBV2 ASRAGTGGYEQY
12 . TRBV18 ASSPWTGEDGYT
12 . TRBV4-3 ASSLVTGNTEAF
12 . TRBV4-3 ASSHTWGREKLF
11 . TRBV19 ASVGGAEEKLF
13 . TRBV5-1 ASSLVFSSYNEQF
16 . TRBV13 ASSPSRTETVLGEKLF
13 . TRBV7-2 ASSVLQGATAEAF
12 . TRBV6-5 ASRGTGRMSEQF
11 . TRBV7-2 ASSSDTDQPQH